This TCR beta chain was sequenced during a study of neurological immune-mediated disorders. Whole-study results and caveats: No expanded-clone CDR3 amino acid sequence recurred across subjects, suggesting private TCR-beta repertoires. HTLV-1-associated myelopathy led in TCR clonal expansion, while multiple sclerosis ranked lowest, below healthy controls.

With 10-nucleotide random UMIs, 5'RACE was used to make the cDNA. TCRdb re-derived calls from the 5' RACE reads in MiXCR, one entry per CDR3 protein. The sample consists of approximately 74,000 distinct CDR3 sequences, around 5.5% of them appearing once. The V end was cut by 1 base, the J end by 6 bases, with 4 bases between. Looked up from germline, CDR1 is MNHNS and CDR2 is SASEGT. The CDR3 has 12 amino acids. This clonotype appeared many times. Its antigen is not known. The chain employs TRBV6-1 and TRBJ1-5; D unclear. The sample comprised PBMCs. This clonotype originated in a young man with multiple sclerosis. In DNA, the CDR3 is TGTGCCAGCAGTGAAGTGAGTCAGCCCCAGCATTTT. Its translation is CASSEVSQPQHF.